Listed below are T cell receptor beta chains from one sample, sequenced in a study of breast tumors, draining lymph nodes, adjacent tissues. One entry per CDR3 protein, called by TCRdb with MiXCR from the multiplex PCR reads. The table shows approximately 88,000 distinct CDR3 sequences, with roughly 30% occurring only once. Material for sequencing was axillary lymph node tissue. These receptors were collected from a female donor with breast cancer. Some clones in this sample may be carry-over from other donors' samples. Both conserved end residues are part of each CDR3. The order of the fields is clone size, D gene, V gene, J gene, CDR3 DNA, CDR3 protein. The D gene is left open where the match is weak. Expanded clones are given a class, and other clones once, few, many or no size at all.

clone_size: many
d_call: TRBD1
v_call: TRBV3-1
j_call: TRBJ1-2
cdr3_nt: TGTGCCAGCAGCGGGGACAGTTACCGCCGGGGCTACACCTTC
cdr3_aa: CASSGDSYRRGYTF

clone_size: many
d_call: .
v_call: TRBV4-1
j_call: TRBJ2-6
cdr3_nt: TGCGCCAGCAGCCAAGGACTCTCTGGGGCCAACGTCCTGACTTTC
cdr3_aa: CASSQGLSGANVLTF

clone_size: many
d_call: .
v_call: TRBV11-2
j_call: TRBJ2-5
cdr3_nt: TGTGCCAGCAGCTTAGCATTGGTTTTGGGGGAGACCCAGTACTTC
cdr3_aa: CASSLALVLGETQYF

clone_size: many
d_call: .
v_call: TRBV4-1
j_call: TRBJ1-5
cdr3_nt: TGCGCCAGCAGCCAAGGGGGGTCCGTCCCTGGTCCCCAGCATTTT
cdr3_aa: CASSQGGSVPGPQHF

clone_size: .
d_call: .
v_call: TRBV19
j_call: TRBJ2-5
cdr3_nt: TGTGCCAGTAGTAACTACCGTGGGAGCGAGACCCAGTACTTC
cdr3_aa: CASSNYRGSETQYF

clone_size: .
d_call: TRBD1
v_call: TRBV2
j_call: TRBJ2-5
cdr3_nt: TGTGCCAGCAGACCTTGGGACAGGGCCATCCAAGAGACCCAGTACTTC
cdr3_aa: CASRPWDRAIQETQYF

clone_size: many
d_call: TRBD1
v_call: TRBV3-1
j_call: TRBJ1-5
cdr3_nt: TGTGCCAGCAGCCTCGGGACAGACAATCAGCCCCAGCATTTT
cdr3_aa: CASSLGTDNQPQHF

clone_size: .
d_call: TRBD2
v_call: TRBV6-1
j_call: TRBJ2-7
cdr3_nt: TGTGCCAGCAGTGAAGGGCAGGGTGGGACTAGCGGGAGCTCCTACGAGCAGTACTTC
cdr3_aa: CASSEGQGGTSGSSYEQYF

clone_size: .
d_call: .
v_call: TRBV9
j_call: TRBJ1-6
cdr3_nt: TGTGTCAGCGCGTCGGTAGACAGCCCTAGTTCACCCCTCCACTTT
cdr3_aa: CVSASVDSPSSPLHF

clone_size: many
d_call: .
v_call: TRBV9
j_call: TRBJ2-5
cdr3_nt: TGTGCCAGCAGCGGAACAGGAGGGGTCTACCAAGAGACCCAGTACTTC
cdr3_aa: CASSGTGGVYQETQYF

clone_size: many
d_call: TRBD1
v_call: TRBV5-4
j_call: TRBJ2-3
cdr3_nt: TGTGCCAGCAGCTTGGGTCGACAGGGAGCAGATACGCAGTATTTT
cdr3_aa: CASSLGRQGADTQYF

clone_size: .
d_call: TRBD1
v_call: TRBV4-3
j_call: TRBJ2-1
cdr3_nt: TGCGCCAGCAGCCAAGATCTACGACAGGGGGCTGTGAATGAGCAGTTCTTC
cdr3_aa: CASSQDLRQGAVNEQFF

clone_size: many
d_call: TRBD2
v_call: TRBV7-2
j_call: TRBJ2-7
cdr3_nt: TGTGCCAGCAGCTTAGGGGGGGGGCTAGCGGGGCCCTTAAGCTCCTACGAGCAGTACTTC
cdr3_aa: CASSLGGGLAGPLSSYEQYF

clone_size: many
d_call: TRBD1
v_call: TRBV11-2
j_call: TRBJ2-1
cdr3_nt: TGTGCCAGCAGCTTAGGAGGGGGCGCGACCCCCGGCTATGAGCAGTTCTTC
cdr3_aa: CASSLGGGATPGYEQFF

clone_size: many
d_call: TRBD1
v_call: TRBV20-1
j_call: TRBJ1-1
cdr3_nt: TGCAGTGCGGGACAGGGTGGAACTGAAGCTTTCTTT
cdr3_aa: CSAGQGGTEAFF

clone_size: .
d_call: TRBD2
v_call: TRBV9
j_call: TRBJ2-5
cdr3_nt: TGTGCCAGCAGCGTCGAGACTAGCGGGAGGGCAGGGGAGACCCAGTACTTC
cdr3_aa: CASSVETSGRAGETQYF

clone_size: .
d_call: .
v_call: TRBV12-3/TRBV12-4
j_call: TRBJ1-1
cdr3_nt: TGTGCCAGCAGCCTCCACGAGCGGACTGAAGCTTTCTTT
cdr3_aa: CASSLHERTEAFF

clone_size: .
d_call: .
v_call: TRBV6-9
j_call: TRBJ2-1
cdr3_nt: TGTGCCAGCACGACCCCGGGAGCGGCGGGTGAGCAGTTCTTC
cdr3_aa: CASTTPGAAGEQFF

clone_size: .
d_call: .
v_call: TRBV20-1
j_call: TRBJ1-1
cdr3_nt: TGCAGTGCTGGGAGACCCACTGAAGCTTCCTTT
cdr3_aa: CSAGRPTEASF

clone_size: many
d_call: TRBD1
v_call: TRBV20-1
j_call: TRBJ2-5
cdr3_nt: TGCAGTGCTGGGACAGGGCAGATCGAGACCCAGTACTTC
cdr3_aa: CSAGTGQIETQYF

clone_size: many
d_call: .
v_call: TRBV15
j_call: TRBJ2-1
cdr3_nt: TGTGCCACGGGGCGGGGGCCCCCCTACAATGAGCAGTTCTTC
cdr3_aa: CATGRGPPYNEQFF

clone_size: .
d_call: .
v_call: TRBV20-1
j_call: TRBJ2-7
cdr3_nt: TGCAGTACTAGTAAAACGACGGGGAGCGCGCAGTACTTC
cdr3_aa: CSTSKTTGSAQYF

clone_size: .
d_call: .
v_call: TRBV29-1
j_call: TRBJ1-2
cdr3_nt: TGCAGCGTTGAGGAATACGGGACGGGGAGCCTCTGTGGCTACACCTTC
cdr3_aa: CSVEEYGTGSLCGYTF

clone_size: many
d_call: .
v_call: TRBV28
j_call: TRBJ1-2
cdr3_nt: TGTGCCAGCAGTTCATCAGGGTATGGCTACACCTTC
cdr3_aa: CASSSSGYGYTF

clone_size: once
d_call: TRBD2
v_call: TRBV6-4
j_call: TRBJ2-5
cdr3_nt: TGTGCCAGCAGTCACTCGATCCTAGCGGGAGGCCGCTTCCAAGAGACCCAGTACTTC
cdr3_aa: CASSHSILAGGRFQETQYF

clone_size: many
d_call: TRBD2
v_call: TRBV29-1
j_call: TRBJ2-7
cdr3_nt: TGCAGCGTTCTTCTAGCGGAGAGCTACGAGCAGTACTTC
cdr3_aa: CSVLLAESYEQYF

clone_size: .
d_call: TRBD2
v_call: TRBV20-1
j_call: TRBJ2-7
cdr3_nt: TGCAGTGCTGCCGGGACTAGACCCCTATACGAGCAGTACTTC
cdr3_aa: CSAAGTRPLYEQYF

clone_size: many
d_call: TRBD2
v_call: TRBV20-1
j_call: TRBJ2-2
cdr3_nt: TGCAGTGCCAAACTAGCGGGAAACACCGGGGAGCTGTTTTTT
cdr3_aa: CSAKLAGNTGELFF

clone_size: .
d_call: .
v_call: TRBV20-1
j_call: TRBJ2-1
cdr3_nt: TGCAGCGCTGGTTCGGGACTCTTTACCCACAATGAGCAGTTCTTC
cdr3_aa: CSAGSGLFTHNEQFF

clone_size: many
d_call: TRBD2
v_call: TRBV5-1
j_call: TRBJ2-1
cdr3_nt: TGCGCCAGCAGCTTGAGCGGGAACTACAATGAGCAGTTCTTC
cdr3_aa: CASSLSGNYNEQFF

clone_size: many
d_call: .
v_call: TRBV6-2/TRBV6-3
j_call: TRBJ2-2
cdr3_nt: TGTGCCAGCAGTTTCTCGGGAACCGGGGAGCTGTTTTTT
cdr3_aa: CASSFSGTGELFF

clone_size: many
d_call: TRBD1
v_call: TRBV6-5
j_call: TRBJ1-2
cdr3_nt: TGTGCCAGCAGCCACAGGGGGTTCGTTTCCTATGGCTACACCTTC
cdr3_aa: CASSHRGFVSYGYTF

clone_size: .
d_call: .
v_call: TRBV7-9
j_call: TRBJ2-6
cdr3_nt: TGTGCCAGCAGCTTATCGACGGCCAACGTCCTGACTTTC
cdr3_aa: CASSLSTANVLTF

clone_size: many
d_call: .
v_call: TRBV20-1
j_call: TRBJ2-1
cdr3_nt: TGCAGTGGGAACGGGGCCTACAATGAGCAGTTCTTC
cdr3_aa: CSGNGAYNEQFF

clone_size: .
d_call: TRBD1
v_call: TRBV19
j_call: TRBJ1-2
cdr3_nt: TGTGCCAGTAGTGGGGACAGTTATGGCTACACCTTC
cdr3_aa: CASSGDSYGYTF

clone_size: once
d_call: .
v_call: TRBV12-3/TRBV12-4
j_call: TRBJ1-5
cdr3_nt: TGTGCCAGCAGTCCTGGACTAGCGGGAGGGCAGACCCAGCATTTT
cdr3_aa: CASSPGLAGGQTQHF

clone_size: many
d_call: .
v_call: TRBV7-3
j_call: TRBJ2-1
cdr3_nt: TGTGCCAGCAGCCAATGGGGACCGGGGGATGAGCAGTTCTTC
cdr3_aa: CASSQWGPGDEQFF

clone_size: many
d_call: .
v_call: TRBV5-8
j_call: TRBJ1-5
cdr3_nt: TGTGCCAGCAGCTTGTGGGGGAGAGGCAATCAGCCCCAGCATTTT
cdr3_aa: CASSLWGRGNQPQHF

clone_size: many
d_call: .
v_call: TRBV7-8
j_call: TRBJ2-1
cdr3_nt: TGTGCCAGCAAATCCCGGGGTGAGCAGTTCTTC
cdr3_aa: CASKSRGEQFF

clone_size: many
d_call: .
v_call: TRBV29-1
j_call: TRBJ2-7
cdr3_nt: TGCAGCGTTGGGACAAGGGCGCGAGCCTACGAGCAGTACTTC
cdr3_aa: CSVGTRARAYEQYF

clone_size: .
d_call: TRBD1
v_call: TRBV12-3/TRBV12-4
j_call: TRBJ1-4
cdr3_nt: TGTGCCAGCAACCGTATACGTAACAGGGGGACGGGTGAAAAACTGTTTTTT
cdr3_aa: CASNRIRNRGTGEKLFF

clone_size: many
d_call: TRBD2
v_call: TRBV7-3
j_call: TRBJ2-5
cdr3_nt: TGTGCCAGCAGCAAGCGGGAGGACGAGACCCAGTACTTC
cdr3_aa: CASSKREDETQYF

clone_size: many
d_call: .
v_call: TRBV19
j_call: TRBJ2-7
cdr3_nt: TGTGCCAGTATGGACGTGGGACAAACCTACGAGCAGTACTTC
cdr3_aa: CASMDVGQTYEQYF

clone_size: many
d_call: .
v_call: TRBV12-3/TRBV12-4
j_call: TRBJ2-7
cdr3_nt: TGTGCCAGCAGTGCCCTTCGCGAGCAGTACTTC
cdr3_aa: CASSALREQYF

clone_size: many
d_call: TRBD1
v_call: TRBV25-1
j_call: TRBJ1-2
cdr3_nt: TGTGCCAGCAGTGATCCCGGACAGGGACACGGCTACACCTTC
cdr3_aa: CASSDPGQGHGYTF

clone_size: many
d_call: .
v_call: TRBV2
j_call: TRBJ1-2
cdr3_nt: TGTGCCAGCAGGAATCGGGAGAACTATGGCTACACCTTC
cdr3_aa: CASRNRENYGYTF

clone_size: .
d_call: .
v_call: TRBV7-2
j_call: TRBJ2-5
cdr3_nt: TGTGCCAGCAGCTTAGTCGTCGGGCGCGAGGCCCAGTACTTC
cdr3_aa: CASSLVVGREAQYF

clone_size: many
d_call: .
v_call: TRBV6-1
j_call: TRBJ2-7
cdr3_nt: TGTGCCAGCAGTGAGGCCGATTACGAGCAGTACTTC
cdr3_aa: CASSEADYEQYF

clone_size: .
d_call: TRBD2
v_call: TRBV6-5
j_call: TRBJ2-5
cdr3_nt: TGTGCCAGTAGGGAGGGGCAGGCGAGGGAGCAGTACTTC
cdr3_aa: CASREGQAREQYF